Shown below are 18 T cell receptor beta chains from a single sample sequenced in a study of human T cells and chemical hapten exposure. TCRdb reanalysed the RACE reads using MiXCR and keeps one entry per CDR3 protein. The data contain approximately 96,000 distinct CDR3 sequences, about 9.6% of them seen just once; the ten biggest clones take up 2% to 2.5%. Time point given: patch test 2, 6 weeks after DPC sensitization. Treatment: therapeutic diphenylcyclopropenone sensitization with weekly scalp DPC. The material sequenced was whole blood, taken in connection with sensitization to the hapten diphenylcyclopropenone (DPC). The receptor source for this set is a woman aged 40-49 years with alopecia areata. Some clones in this sample may be carry-over from other donors' samples.

This clonotype has a handful of counts. The chain employs TRBV11-2 and TRBJ2-7; D gene uncertain. The V end lost 4 bases, the J end lost 5 bases, and 18 bases lay between the germline ends. Germline V gene data show CDR1 as SGHAT and CDR2 as FQNNGV. The CDR3 contains 15 residues. This CDR3 reads CASSWPETGVDEQYF. CDR3 DNA: TGTGCCAGCAGCTGGCCAGAGACTGGGGTGGACGAGCAGTACTTC.

At least ten counts were recorded for this clonotype. The chain has TRBV6-2 or TRBV6-3 and TRBJ2-1; 11 bases fit TRBD2. The germline CDR1 and CDR2 sequences are MNHEY and SVGEGT. CDR3 length: 15 residues. Trimming removed 6 bases from V and 8 bases from J; junction bases left unmatched: 9. CDR3 region: CASRPTSGSYHEQFF. As DNA, the CDR3 is TGTGCCAGCAGGCCCACTAGCGGGAGTTACCATGAGCAGTTCTTC.

This clonotype was picked up a small number of times. The V and J genes are TRBV5-1 and TRBJ2-3, with D possibly being TRBD2 (6 bases). Germline CDR1 reads SGHRS; CDR2 reads YFSETQ. CDR3 length: 14 amino acids. Trimming shortened V by 5 bases and J by 2 bases, and 12 bases separated the two germline ends. CDR3 region: CASRGSGNTDTQYF. CDR3 in DNA: TGCGCCAGCAGGGGTAGCGGAAACACAGATACGCAGTATTTT.

The table lists this clonotype with many counts. The chain joins TRBV7-9 to TRBJ1-6; TRBD1 matches 7 bases. Trimming removed 3 bases from V and 10 bases from J; junction bases left unmatched: 9. The CDR3 is made up of 15 amino acids. Germline CDR1 SEHNR, CDR2 FQNEAQ (reference sequence). The DNA for the CDR3 is TGTGCCAGCAGCTTCGGGCAGGGGGTAGGATCACCCCTCCACTTT. Encoded protein: CASSFGQGVGSPLHF.

This clonotype was counted at least ten times. The rearrangement joins TRBV9 to TRBJ2-3, with D tentatively TRBD2 (6 bases). Germline V lookup: CDR1 SGDLS, CDR2 YYNGEE. V lost 7 bases, J lost 3 bases, and 9 bases lay in between. The CDR3 runs 12 residues. CDR3 bases: TGTGCCAGCCGTGCGGGAACAGATACGCAGTATTTT. Protein product: CASRAGTDTQYF.

The chain is built from TRBV21-1 and TRBJ2-7; the listed D gene, TRBD2, was not tested against the DNA. TRBV21-1 has pseudogene status. The length of the CDR3 is 16 residues. CDR3 in amino acids: CASSFGTSGSSYEQYF. The CDR3 DNA follows: TGTGCCAGCAGCTTTGGGACTAGCGGGAGCTCCTACGAGCAGTACTTC.

This clonotype came up many times. The genes are TRBV6-2 or TRBV6-3 and TRBJ2-2, with 8 nucleotides matching TRBD2. Germline trimming cut 5 bases from V and 4 bases from J; bases unmatched to any gene: 6. The CDR3 spans 15 residues. CDR1 is MNHEY, CDR2 SVGEGT, per germline. The CDR3 region is CASSTSGSGTGELFF. The CDR3 bases are TGTGCCAGCAGTACCAGCGGGAGTGGCACCGGGGAGCTGTTTTTT.

This clonotype was seen ten or more times. The chain carries TRBV12-3 or TRBV12-4 and TRBJ2-1; D might be TRBD1 or TRBD2, each matching 5 bases. The CDR3 sequence is 14 residues long. The V and J ends lost 5 bases and 6 bases respectively, with 14 bases between them. CDR3 DNA: TGTGCCAGCAGTCTCGGGGCAGACGGCAATGAGCAGTTCTTC. Residues: CASSLGADGNEQFF.

In its sample, this clonotype was seen a few times. V gene TRBV20-1 combines with J gene TRBJ1-6; D gene ambiguous. The CDR3 sequence is 12 residues long. Germline CDR1 reads DFQATT; CDR2 reads SNEGSKA (reference sequence). The ends were cut back, 2 bases at V and 6 bases at J, with 5 bases in the middle. The CDR3 here is CSARQVNSPLHF. The CDR3 DNA follows: TGCAGTGCTAGACAGGTTAATTCACCCCTCCACTTT.

This clonotype was seen only a few times. The chain is built from TRBV7-2 and TRBJ1-3, with 12 bases aligning to TRBD1. V shed 5 bases and J 6 bases; nucleotides not matched to a gene: 8. Germline CDR1 reads SGHTA; CDR2 reads FQGNSA. The CDR3 is made up of 16 amino acids. The CDR3 DNA sequence: TGTGCCAGCAGCCCCGGGACAGGGGGCATTGCAAACACCATATATTTT. Translation gives CASSPGTGGIANTIYF.

This clonotype was counted ten times or more. The J gene is TRBJ1-5, the V gene TRBV6-6; D is uncertain. Germline CDR1 and CDR2: MNHNY and SVGAGI (reference sequence). The CDR3 has 14 amino acids. V was clipped by 5 bases and J by 4 bases, with 12 bases between them. The CDR3 bases are TGTGCCAGCAGTCCACATTCCAATAATCAGCCCCAGCATTTT. This codes for CASSPHSNNQPQHF.

The chain couples TRBV12-3 or TRBV12-4 to TRBJ2-1; no definite D call. The CDR3 is made up of 16 amino acids. Trimming pared 5 bases from V and 0 bases from J, leaving 14 bases between. CDR3 coding DNA: TGTGCCAGCAGTGGTCCCGTGTCTGGCTCCTACAATGAGCAGTTCTTC. Translated: CASSGPVSGSYNEQFF.

In this sample, this clonotype turned up many times. CDR3: CASSISGSIYNEQFF. The CDR3 DNA reads TGTGCCAGCAGTATTAGCGGGAGTATCTACAATGAGCAGTTCTTC. V is TRBV6-2 or TRBV6-3 and J is TRBJ2-1, with 9 positions matching TRBD2. V trimming: 5 bases; J trimming: 3 bases; junction bases outside the gene matches: 5. From germline, CDR1 is MNHEY and CDR2 SVGEGT. This CDR3 region has 15 residues.

This sequence joins TRBV20-1 and TRBJ2-7; D remains unclear. V was clipped by 5 bases and J by 6 bases, with 26 bases between them. The CDR3 spans 16 residues. Germline CDR1 is DFQATT and CDR2 is SNEGSKA (reference sequence). The CDR3 region has the DNA TGCAGTGCTCCCACCATAGACGCGCCGGGTGGTTTCGAGCAGTACTTC. This gives the protein CSAPTIDAPGGFEQYF.

The chain couples TRBV9 to TRBJ2-3; TRBD2 agrees at 11 bases. With 2 bases clipped from V and 1 base from J, the junction kept 6 bases outside the gene matches. Germline-derived CDR1 and CDR2 are SGDLS and YYNGEE. CDR3 length equals 17 residues. This CDR3 reads CASSVGTSGLGTDTQYF. In DNA form, the CDR3 reads TGTGCCAGCAGCGTCGGGACTAGCGGTTTAGGCACAGATACGCAGTATTTT.

Comments on this clonotype: Just one base apart from a much larger clone, this may be a read error. The rearrangement joins TRBV6-2 or TRBV6-3 to TRBJ2-5, with a tentative D call TRBD1 (6 bases). From germline, CDR1 is MNHEY and CDR2 SVGEGT. The CDR3 covers 13 residues. The CDR3 bases are TGTGCCAGCAGTAATGGACAGCAAGAGGCCCAGTACTTC. This codes for CASSNGQQEAQYF.

This clonotype occurred many times. This rearrangement joins TRBV9 to TRBJ2-1; possible D gene TRBD1, 6 bases. Germline V lookup: CDR1 SGDLS, CDR2 YYNGEE. CDR3 size: 15 residues. Between the trimmed V and J ends, which lost 0 bases and 2 bases, there was a span of 9 bases. The CDR3 DNA reads TGTGCCAGCAGCGTAGGCAGGGGTACCTACAATGAGCAGTTCTTC. Amino acid sequence: CASSVGRGTYNEQFF.

This clonotype was observed at least ten times. The rearrangement joins TRBV7-2 to TRBJ2-1; 11 bases line up with TRBD2. Losses at the gene ends were 4 bases for V and 10 bases for J; bases not matched to a gene: 9. This CDR3 is built from 15 residues. In germline, CDR1 is SGHTA, CDR2 FQGNSA. This CDR3 is CASSSPGTSGSEQFF. The CDR3 coding sequence is TGTGCCAGCAGCTCCCCCGGGACTAGCGGTAGCGAGCAGTTCTTC.